This TCR beta chain was found in a study of blood T cell repertoires in COVID-19. About the research overall: Sites in the United States, Italy and Spain provided acute and convalescent COVID-19 samples.

V gave up 1 base and J gave up 5 bases, with 12 bases separating them. CDR1 and CDR2 (germline): SGHDT, YYEEEE. The CDR3 runs to 14 residues. TCRdb's table, derived via immunoSEQ multiplex PCR, lists solely in-frame clones and lacks some. The data show under 100,000 clones, about 70% seen once. Material for sequencing was peripheral blood. The chain employs TRBV5-6 and TRBJ1-1, with a possible D match to TRBD1 (6 bases). The receptor's source is a woman over 75 with active or convalescent COVID-19. CDR3 in amino acids: CASSLSGVGTEAFF. The CDR3 coding sequence is TGTGCCAGCAGCTTGTCAGGGGTCGGGACTGAAGCTTTCTTT.